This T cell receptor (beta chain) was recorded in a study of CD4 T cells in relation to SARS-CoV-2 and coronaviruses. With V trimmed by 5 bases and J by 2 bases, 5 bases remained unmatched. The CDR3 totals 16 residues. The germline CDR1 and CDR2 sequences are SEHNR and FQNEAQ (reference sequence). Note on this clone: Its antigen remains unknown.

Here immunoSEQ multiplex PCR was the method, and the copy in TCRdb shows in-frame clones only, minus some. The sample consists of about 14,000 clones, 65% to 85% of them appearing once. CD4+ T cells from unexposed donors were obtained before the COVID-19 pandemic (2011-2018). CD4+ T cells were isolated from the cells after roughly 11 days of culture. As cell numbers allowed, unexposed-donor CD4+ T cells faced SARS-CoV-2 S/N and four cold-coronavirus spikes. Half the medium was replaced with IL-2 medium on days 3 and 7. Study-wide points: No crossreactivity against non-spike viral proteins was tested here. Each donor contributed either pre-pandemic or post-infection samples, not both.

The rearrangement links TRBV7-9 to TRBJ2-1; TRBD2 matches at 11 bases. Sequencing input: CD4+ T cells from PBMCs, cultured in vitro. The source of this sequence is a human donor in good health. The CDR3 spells CASSQIAGGTYNEQFF. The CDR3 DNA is TGTGCCAGCAGCCAAATAGCGGGAGGGACCTACAATGAGCAGTTCTTC.